One and the same sample provided the 30 T cell receptor beta chains below, sequenced in a study of CD8+CD57+ T cells in acquired aplastic anemia. The TCR beta profiling, which covered VDJ combination and CDR3 sequence, was carried out using genomic DNA as the template. A single record per CDR3 protein comes from TCRdb applying MiXCR to the reads. The table records a few hundred thousand distinct CDR3 sequences, 61% of them present only once. The sample comprised sorted CD4+, CD8+, or CD8+CD57+ T cells (not recorded which) from PBMCs. Receptor source: a human donor in good health.

DNA of the CDR3: TGTGCCAGCAGCACAAAATGGGAGACTACCCGTTACAATGAGCAGTTCTTC. Its protein is CASSTKWETTRYNEQFF. The chain links TRBV7-9 to TRBJ2-1, with D tentatively TRBD2 (5 bases). The CDR3 has 17 amino acids. Germline V gives CDR1 SEHNR, CDR2 FQNEAQ (reference sequence). V was pared by 5 bases and J by 4 bases, with 21 bases between.

The chain joins TRBV6-2 or TRBV6-3 to TRBJ1-6; possibly TRBD1 for D (6 bases). The CDR3 runs 16 residues. V was shortened by 7 bases and J by 9 bases, with 22 bases between the two germline ends. Germline V gives CDR1 MNHEY, CDR2 SVGEGT. CDR3: CASNLLFGQPGSPLHF. CDR3 DNA: TGTGCCAGCAATCTTCTCTTCGGACAGCCTGGTTCACCCCTCCACTTT.

The chain has TRBV6-1 and TRBJ2-6, with D possibly TRBD1 on 5 matching bases. Germline V gene sequence: CDR1 MNHNS, CDR2 SASEGT. V was pared by 5 bases and J by 7 bases, with 12 bases between. There are 14 residues in the CDR3. CDR3 amino acids: CASSPSQGANVLTF. CDR3 in DNA: TGTGCCAGCAGTCCTTCCCAGGGTGCCAACGTCCTGACTTTC.

The gene calls are TRBV7-8 and TRBJ1-2; unclear D gene. Trimming pared 5 bases from V and 0 bases from J, leaving 13 bases between. Germline V gives CDR1 SGHVS, CDR2 FQNEAQ. The CDR3 covers 15 residues. The CDR3 DNA reads TGTGCCAGCAGCGAATCAGGCGGAGCTAACTATGGCTACACCTTC. Amino acids: CASSESGGANYGYTF. Combining the CDR3 with reference TRBV7-8 and TRBJ1-2 gives the whole variable domain GAGVSQSPRYKVAKRGQDVALRCDPISGHVSLFWYQQALGQGPEFLTYFQNEAQLDKSGLPSDRFFAERPEGSVSTLKIQRTQQEDSAVYLCASSESGGANYGYTFGSGTRLTVV.

This clonotype came up many times. The chain couples TRBV5-1 to TRBJ2-7, with a tentative D call TRBD1 (6 bases). The ends were cut back, 4 bases at V and 0 bases at J, with 23 bases in the middle. The length of the CDR3 is 18 residues. The germline CDR1 and CDR2 sequences are SGHRS and YFSETQ. CDR3 bases: TGCGCCAGCAGCCACGAAACGGCCCGGGACAAGTTCTCCTACGAGCAGTACTTC. Translated, it gives CASSHETARDKFSYEQYF.

The gene calls are TRBV7-9 and TRBJ2-1, with 7 bases fitting TRBD2. This CDR3 contains 15 residues. Germline V gives CDR1 SEHNR, CDR2 FQNEAQ (reference sequence). Trimming removed 5 bases from V and 0 bases from J; junction bases left unmatched: 4. The CDR3 nucleotides are TGTGCCAGCAGCGTCAGGGACTACTCCTACAATGAGCAGTTCTTC. This encodes CASSVRDYSYNEQFF.

V usage is TRBV19 and J usage is TRBJ1-3; no definite D call. This CDR3 comprises 15 residues. Germline V gene data show CDR1 as LNHDA and CDR2 as SQIVND (reference sequence). The germline V and J ends were trimmed by 2 bases and 2 bases, with 10 bases remaining between them. CDR3 sequence (DNA): TGTGCCAGTAGTATATCGGGGAATCCTGGAAACACCATATATTTT. This encodes CASSISGNPGNTIYF.

The chain employs TRBV2 and TRBJ2-3; TRBD1 aligns across 7 bases. V shed 6 bases and J 4 bases; nucleotides not matched to a gene: 7. CDR3 length: 14 residues. CDR1 SNHLY and CDR2 FYNNEI come from the germline V gene. The CDR3 region is CASSFDRVADTQYF. The CDR3 DNA sequence: TGTGCCAGCAGCTTCGACAGGGTGGCAGATACGCAGTATTTT.

For this clonotype: Germline is not matched at one junction end, which may reflect a read error. The CDR3 is CATSREGTRAYNEQFF. DNA of the CDR3: TGTGCCACCAGCAGAGAGGGGACAAGAGCCTACAATGAACAGTTCTTC. This sequence joins TRBV15 and TRBJ2-1; tentative D call: TRBD1 (6 bases). Per the germline V gene, CDR1 is LNHNV and CDR2 is YYDKDF (reference sequence). The CDR3 is 16 residues long.

The chain is built from TRBV24-1 and TRBJ2-5, with D possibly matching TRBD1 (7 bases). The germline V gene encodes CDR1 KGHDR and CDR2 SFDVKD. The CDR3 runs 16 residues. The germline V and J ends were trimmed by 3 bases and 1 base, with 14 bases remaining between them. Written as DNA, the CDR3 is TGTGCCACCAGTGATCCCCCGCGGGACAGCCAAGAGACCCAGTACTTC. Translation: CATSDPPRDSQETQYF.

This clonotype was picked up many times. This chain connects TRBV7-9 to TRBJ1-1; D is possibly TRBD1 (6 bases). The CDR3 runs to 15 residues. CDR1 and CDR2 from the germline V gene are SEHNR and FQNEAQ (reference sequence). V was trimmed by 5 bases and J by 0 bases, leaving 13 bases between them. The CDR3 sequence: CASSLATGVNTEAFF. In nucleotides, the CDR3 is TGTGCCAGCAGCCTTGCGACAGGCGTGAACACTGAAGCTTTCTTT.

The V call is TRBV15, the J call TRBJ1-5; 8 positions agree with TRBD1. The CDR3 has 16 amino acids. With 3 bases clipped from V and 5 bases from J, the junction kept 9 bases outside the gene matches. The germline gives CDR1 LNHNV, CDR2 YYDKDF (reference sequence). CDR3 region: CATSRGGQEKHQPQHF. The CDR3 DNA reads TGTGCCACCAGCAGGGGGGGACAGGAGAAACATCAGCCCCAGCATTTT.

The chain couples TRBV7-2 to TRBJ2-1; possibly TRBD2 for D (5 bases). V was clipped by 5 bases and J by 3 bases, with 14 bases between them. Germline loops: CDR1 SGHTA, CDR2 FQGNSA. CDR3 size: 15 residues. CDR3 sequence reads: CASSQDRGFYNEQFF. Written as DNA, the CDR3 is TGTGCCAGCAGCCAAGATCGGGGATTCTACAATGAGCAGTTCTTC.

With respect to this clonotype: A read error may explain this, as a much larger clone is one base away. The rearrangement uses TRBV6-2 or TRBV6-3 and TRBJ2-7, with 11 bases lining up with TRBD2. CDR3 length: 16 amino acids. Germline V CDR1 and CDR2: MNHEY, SVGEGT. The CDR3 is CAGSYSTSGASYEQYF. The CDR3 DNA follows: TGTGCCGGCAGTTACTCGACTAGCGGGGCATCCTACGAGCAGTACTTC.

This clonotype appeared many times. V and J are TRBV12-5 and TRBJ2-1; no clear D gene. CDR1 and CDR2 from the germline V gene are LGHNT and FRNRAP. This CDR3 has 13 amino acids. V was trimmed by 0 bases and J by 5 bases, leaving 5 bases between them. CDR3 residues: CASGLVENNEQFF. The CDR3 DNA reads TGTGCTAGTGGTTTGGTCGAGAACAATGAGCAGTTCTTC.

V is TRBV4-2 and J is TRBJ1-5; tentatively, D is TRBD1 (5 bases). The CDR3 sequence is 15 residues long. Germline V lookup: CDR1 LGHNA, CDR2 YNFKEQ. Trimming took off 2 bases at V and 5 bases at J, with 13 bases between the two ends. CDR3 sequence reads: CASSQNWDGDQPQHF. The CDR3 DNA follows: TGTGCCAGCAGCCAAAATTGGGACGGGGATCAGCCCCAGCATTTT.

The genes are TRBV7-9 and TRBJ2-3, with D possibly TRBD1 on 6 matching bases. The germline gives CDR1 SEHNR, CDR2 FQNEAQ (reference sequence). This CDR3 contains 15 residues. The V end was cut by 11 bases, the J end by 2 bases, with 20 bases between. This CDR3 reads CAGAPGVENTDTQYF. The CDR3 coding sequence is TGTGCCGGCGCGCCAGGGGTCGAGAACACAGATACGCAGTATTTT.

This clonotype has a count of ten or more. The chain is built from TRBV12-3 or TRBV12-4 and TRBJ2-3; D perhaps matches TRBD1 (8 bases). This CDR3 spans 14 amino acids. V was cut by 6 bases and J by 6 bases, with 16 bases left in between. The CDR3 is CASRRTGREDTQYF. CDR3 nucleotide sequence: TGTGCCAGCAGAAGGACAGGGAGGGAGGATACGCAGTATTTT.

Details on this clonotype: Relative to the germline gene, one junction end is altered; a read error may explain this. This sequence joins TRBV7-9 and TRBJ1-1; D unresolved. Germline assignment: CDR1 SEHNR and CDR2 FQNEAQ (reference sequence). The CDR3 length is 11 residues. CDR3 protein: CASSLPPRALF. In DNA form, the CDR3 reads TGTGCCAGCAGCTTACCCCCTAGAGCTCTCTTT.

This chain uses TRBV7-9 with TRBJ2-7; 11 nucleotides agree with TRBD2. The CDR3 covers 15 residues. Germline V gene sequence: CDR1 SEHNR, CDR2 FQNEAQ (reference sequence). V lost 3 bases to trimming and J lost 3 bases; unmatched junction nucleotides: 4. The CDR3 bases are TGTGCCAGCAGCTTTGCCGGGACTAGCGGCTACGAGCAGTACTTC. Translating it yields CASSFAGTSGYEQYF. Based on the CDR3 plus reference TRBV7-9 and TRBJ2-7, the full variable domain is DTGVSQNPRHKITKRGQNVTFRCDPISEHNRLYWYRQTLGQGPEFLTYFQNEAQLEKSRLLSDRFSAERPKGSFSTLEIQRTEQGDSAMYLCASSFAGTSGYEQYFGPGTRLTVT.

The V call is TRBV29-1, the J call TRBJ1-2, with 10 bases that match TRBD1. Germline CDR1 reads SQVTM; CDR2 reads ANQGSEA. This CDR3 comprises 14 residues. Trimming took 4 bases from V and 4 from J; bases not matched to a gene: 6. CDR3 nucleotides: TGCAGCGTTGGACCGGGACAGGGGTTCTATGGCTACACCTTC. This codes for CSVGPGQGFYGYTF.

The table lists this clonotype with a few counts. This rearrangement joins TRBV7-9 to TRBJ2-7; D gene uncertain. The length of the CDR3 is 14 residues. Trimming pared 5 bases from V and 0 bases from J, leaving 11 bases between. Germline V gene data show CDR1 as SEHNR and CDR2 as FQNEAQ (reference sequence). CDR3 residues: CASSHDMSSYEQYF. The CDR3 nucleotides are TGTGCCAGCAGCCATGACATGAGCTCCTACGAGCAGTACTTC.

A note on this clonotype: One end of the junction fails to match germline, which may point to a read error. The V call is TRBV6-5, the J call TRBJ2-5, with D maybe TRBD2 (5 bases). Germline CDR1 is MNHEY and CDR2 is SVGAGI. The CDR3 is made up of 11 amino acids. The CDR3 bases are TGTGCCAGCAGTTACGGGTTCGGGATTTCATTC. It encodes CASSYGFGISF.

Worth noting for this clonotype: A junction boundary mismatches the germline segment, possibly from a read error. The chain combines TRBV24-1 with TRBJ1-6; D not certain. Germline-derived CDR1 and CDR2 are KGHDR and SFDVKD. CDR3 length equals 13 residues. CDR3 nucleotides: TGTGCCAGCAGTGGTTACAGCAATTCACCCCTCCACTTT. Its translation: CASSGYSNSPLHF.

This clonotype was seen repeatedly, ten times or more. The chain employs TRBV19 and TRBJ2-7; D tentatively reads TRBD1 or TRBD2 (6 bases each). The CDR3 has 15 amino acids. V lost 3 bases and J lost 2, with 14 bases in between. In germline, CDR1 is LNHDA, CDR2 SQIVND (reference sequence). The CDR3 nucleotides read TGTGCCAGTAGTATCTGGGGGGCTTCGACCTACGAGCAGTACTTC. Translated, it gives CASSIWGASTYEQYF.

This clonotype was counted ten times or more. The junction shows a germline mismatch at one end, possibly a read error. This chain connects TRBV7-7 to TRBJ2-5; no firm D call. Germline V gene data show CDR1 as SSHAT and CDR2 as FNYEAQ (reference sequence). The CDR3 totals 14 residues. This CDR3 reads CASSLDSPQETQYF. The CDR3 nucleotides read TGTGCTAGCAGCTTAGACTCCCCCCAAGAGACCCAGTACTTC.

In this sample, this clonotype turned up a few times. V and J are TRBV7-9 and TRBJ2-5; D tentatively fits TRBD1 or TRBD2 (5 bases each). The CDR3 extends over 14 amino acids. V shed 5 bases and J shed 5 bases, with 15 bases lying between them. Germline assignment: CDR1 SEHNR and CDR2 FQNEAQ (reference sequence). The CDR3, as DNA: TGTGCCAGCAGCAGTACGGGGCCTGGCGAGACCCAGTACTTC. Residues: CASSSTGPGETQYF.

V gene TRBV20-1 combines with J gene TRBJ2-7; D is possibly TRBD1 (6 bases). V was clipped by 0 bases and J by 5 bases, with 17 bases between them. This CDR3 comprises 15 residues. Germline V gene lookup returns CDR1 DFQATT and CDR2 SNEGSKA (reference sequence). The CDR3 DNA sequence: TGCAGTGCTAGAGATCATAAACAGGGTGTTAACGAGCAGTACTTC. It encodes CSARDHKQGVNEQYF.

The rearrangement uses TRBV29-1 and TRBJ1-1; 7 nucleotides align to TRBD1. This CDR3 contains 14 residues. V gave up 4 bases and J gave up 4 bases; unmatched junction bases: 9. Germline V lookup: CDR1 SQVTM, CDR2 ANQGSEA. CDR3 residues: CSVAPGQKGTEAFF. The CDR3 DNA reads TGCAGCGTTGCACCGGGACAGAAGGGCACTGAAGCTTTCTTT.

The gene calls are TRBV5-1 and TRBJ2-1; a possible D gene is TRBD1 (5 bases). CDR3 length: 13 residues. Germline-derived CDR1 and CDR2 are SGHRS and YFSETQ. V was pared by 0 bases and J by 15 bases, with 16 bases between. CDR3 loop: CASSLGQTVPWFF. The CDR3, as DNA: TGCGCCAGCAGCTTGGGGCAGACAGTTCCCTGGTTCTTC.